This entry lists 24 T cell receptor beta chains sequenced from one sample in a study of T cell repertoires in cytomegalovirus infection. TCRdb fed the reads into MiXCR, producing one record per CDR3 protein. This table has 200,000 to 250,000 distinct CDR3 sequences, 12% appearing once. The sample consisted of PBMCs. The receptor set was obtained from a human donor in good health (CMV status not recorded). Some clones in this sample may be carry-over from other donors' samples.

The sample holds a few counts of this clonotype. The CDR3 sequence is CASSPKIAGELFF. The CDR3 DNA reads as TGTGCCAGCAGCCCGAAGATAGCCGGGGAGCTGTTTTTT. The rearrangement uses TRBV14 and TRBJ2-2; D gene ambiguous. The V gene lost 4 bases and the J gene lost 6 bases, with 9 bases spanning the gap. Germline CDR1 SGHDN, CDR2 FVKESK. This CDR3 spans 13 amino acids.

This clonotype was seen a few times. V is TRBV18 and J is TRBJ2-3; a weak D match, TRBD2 (6 bases). Trimming left V 8 bases short and J 3 bases short, with 21 bases between. Germline CDR1 is KGHSH and CDR2 is LQKENI. The CDR3 runs 16 residues. This CDR3 is CASEGGTFLGTDTQYF. As DNA, the CDR3 is TGTGCCAGCGAAGGCGGGACCTTCTTAGGAACAGATACGCAGTATTTT.

V gene TRBV5-4 combines with J gene TRBJ2-5; D uncertain. Germline V gives CDR1 SGHNT, CDR2 YYREEE (reference sequence). V lost 0 bases and J lost 5, with 11 bases in between. This CDR3 spans 14 amino acids. The chain's CDR3 is CASSLGPQGETQYF. CDR3 in DNA: TGTGCCAGCAGCTTGGGACCCCAAGGGGAGACCCAGTACTTC.

This clonotype was seen ten or more times. The chain employs TRBV5-6 and TRBJ2-5; 7 bases are a match to TRBD1. Trimming took 0 bases from V and 3 from J; bases not matched to a gene: 2. Per the germline V gene, CDR1 is SGHDT and CDR2 is YYEEEE. There are 14 residues in the CDR3. The CDR3 nucleotides read TGTGCCAGCAGCTTGGCCGGACAGGAAGAGACCCAGTACTTC. Translated, it gives CASSLAGQEETQYF.

This clonotype was counted ten times or more. This chain joins TRBV11-2 and TRBJ2-7, with TRBD1 matching over 11 bases. CDR1 and CDR2 from the germline V gene are SGHAT and FQNNGV. The CDR3 has 15 residues. The junction had 4 bases not matched to a gene; V was cut back by 5 bases and J by 1 base. In nucleotides, the CDR3 is TGTGCCAGCAGCCCTGGGACAGGGGGTTCCTACGAGCAGTACTTC. Protein product: CASSPGTGGSYEQYF. The whole variable domain, remainder taken from reference TRBV11-2 and TRBJ2-7, is EAGVAQSPRYKIIEKRQSVAFWCNPISGHATLYWYQQILGQGPKLLIQFQNNGVVDDSQLPKDRFSAERLKGVDSTLKIQPAKLEDSAVYLCASSPGTGGSYEQYFGPGTRLTVT.

The chain combines TRBV6-5 with TRBJ2-7; TRBD1 agrees at 7 bases. This CDR3 spans 13 amino acids. Germline CDR1 is MNHEY and CDR2 is SVGAGI. The ends lost 8 bases at V and 6 bases at J; junction bases unmatched: 10. CDR3 protein: CASSGRGSTEQYF. The CDR3 DNA sequence: TGTGCCAGCTCCGGCAGGGGGTCGACCGAGCAGTACTTC.

This clonotype was counted at least ten times. The chain joins TRBV7-2 to TRBJ1-1; D perhaps matches TRBD1 (5 bases). Germline V CDR1 and CDR2: SGHTA, FQGNSA. V was trimmed by 2 bases and J by 6 bases, leaving 10 bases between them. The CDR3 has 13 residues. The CDR3: CASSLIRAAEAFF. DNA for the CDR3: TGTGCCAGCAGCTTAATCAGGGCAGCTGAAGCTTTCTTT. Using reference TRBV7-2 and TRBJ1-1 for the parts outside the CDR3, the full variable domain is GAGVSQSPSNKVTEKGKDVELRCDPISGHTALYWYRQSLGQGLEFLIYFQGNSAPDKSGLPSDRFSAERTGGSVSTLTIQRTQQEDSAVYLCASSLIRAAEAFFGQGTRLTVV.

This clonotype was counted ten times or more. The chain joins TRBV7-7 to TRBJ2-3, with a possible D match to TRBD1 (5 bases). This CDR3 spans 13 amino acids. In germline, CDR1 is SSHAT, CDR2 FNYEAQ (reference sequence). The ends were cut back, 5 bases at V and 2 bases at J, with 8 bases in the middle. The CDR3, as DNA: TGTGCCAGCAGCCGGACATACACAGATACGCAGTATTTT. Translation gives CASSRTYTDTQYF.

Concerning this clonotype: It may be a read error: a sequence one base away is much more abundant. CDR3 sequence: CASSPRDRVEYTEAFF. The CDR3, as DNA: TGTGCCAGCTCACCACGGGACAGGGTTGAGTACACTGAAGCTTTCTTT. The rearrangement links TRBV18 to TRBJ1-1; 9 nucleotides agree with TRBD1. The V gene's germline CDR1 is KGHSH and CDR2 LQKENI. Trimming took 1 base from V and 3 from J; bases not matched to a gene: 6. This CDR3 is 16 amino acids long.

The chain carries TRBV28 and TRBJ2-1; 9 bases are shared with TRBD2. The V gene's germline CDR1 is MDHEN and CDR2 SYDVKM. J was trimmed by 6 bases and V by 3 bases; bases with no gene match: 6. This CDR3 region has 15 residues. The CDR3 DNA reads as TGTGCCAGCAGTTTCGTATTAGCGGGAGTCAATGAGCAGTTCTTC. This gives the protein CASSFVLAGVNEQFF. Together with reference TRBV28 and TRBJ2-1, the CDR3 gives the full variable domain: DVKVTQSSRYLVKRTGEKVFLECVQDMDHENMFWYRQDPGLGLRLIYFSYDVKMKEKGDIPEGYSVSREKKERFSLILESASTNQTSMYLCASSFVLAGVNEQFFGPGTRLTVL.

This clonotype was observed a few times. This sequence joins TRBV5-6 and TRBJ2-5; 9 positions match TRBD1. CDR3 length equals 15 residues. Germline CDR1 is SGHDT and CDR2 is YYEEEE. J lost 4 bases, V lost 5 bases, and 9 bases had no gene match. The CDR3, as DNA: TGTGCCAGCAGTAGCCGGGACAGGGTGGGAGAGACCCAGTACTTC. This codes for CASSSRDRVGETQYF.

Only a few counts were recorded for this clonotype. V usage is TRBV20-1 and J usage is TRBJ2-3, with D perhaps TRBD1 or TRBD2 (5 bases each). The V end lost 6 bases, the J end lost 0 bases, and 16 bases lay between the germline ends. This CDR3 region has 15 residues. Germline values: CDR1 DFQATT, CDR2 SNEGSKA (reference sequence). The CDR3 region has the DNA TGCAGTGCCCCAGACCCGGGACCTAGCACAGATACGCAGTATTTT. This translates into CSAPDPGPSTDTQYF.

This sequence joins TRBV29-1 and TRBJ2-2; the match to TRBD1 covers 9 bases. The CDR3 totals 13 residues. CDR1 SQVTM and CDR2 ANQGSEA come from the germline V gene. The J segment lost 8 bases and the V segment lost 5 bases, leaving 6 bases of the junction unmatched. The CDR3 region has the DNA TGCAGCGTTCCGGGACAGGGAGAAGGGGAGCTGTTTTTT. Translation gives CSVPGQGEGELFF.

The chain joins TRBV5-1 to TRBJ2-1, with 7 bases lining up with TRBD1. Germline-derived CDR1 and CDR2 are SGHRS and YFSETQ. V was pared by 4 bases and J by 4 bases, with 8 bases of the junction left unmatched. The CDR3 is 15 residues long. The CDR3 sequence is CASSQRQGAYNEQFF. CDR3 in DNA: TGCGCCAGCAGCCAAAGACAGGGTGCATACAATGAGCAGTTCTTC.

This clonotype was found a few times. J is TRBJ2-3 and V is TRBV20-1; TRBD2 is a possible D gene (6 bases). The V and J ends lost 2 bases and 3 bases respectively, with 12 bases between them. Germline CDR1 reads DFQATT; CDR2 reads SNEGSKA (reference sequence). This CDR3 comprises 14 residues. The CDR3 region has the DNA TGCAGTGCTAGAAGGGAGGCTATAACAGATACGCAGTATTTT. This gives the protein CSARREAITDTQYF.

The rearrangement uses TRBV2 and TRBJ2-5; 13 bases agree with TRBD2. V trimming: 2 bases; J trimming: 1 base; junction bases outside the gene matches: 4. The CDR3 contains 17 residues. Germline values: CDR1 SNHLY, CDR2 FYNNEI. The CDR3 sequence: CASSESGLAGAQETQYF. CDR3 DNA sequence: TGTGCCAGCAGTGAAAGCGGACTAGCGGGAGCCCAAGAGACCCAGTACTTC. Supplemented by reference TRBV2 and TRBJ2-5, the full variable domain reads EPEVTQTPSHQVTQMGQEVILRCVPISNHLYFYWYRQILGQKVEFLVSFYNNEISEKSEIFDDQFSVERPDGSNFTLKIRSTKLEDSAMYFCASSESGLAGAQETQYFGPGTRLLVL.

The chain joins TRBV5-7 to TRBJ2-5; D remains ambiguous. TRBV5-7 is reported as an ORF; its role is uncertain. The CDR3 contains 13 residues. V lost 4 bases, J lost 7 bases, and 14 bases lay in between. The CDR3 DNA is TGTGCCAGCAGCGAGCATTGGGTCTGGACCCAGTACTTC. It translates to CASSEHWVWTQYF.

This clonotype was observed at least ten times. The chain couples TRBV7-2 to TRBJ1-1, with D uncertain. This CDR3 region has 14 residues. The V gene's germline CDR1 is SGHTA and CDR2 FQGNSA. V was trimmed by 1 base and J by 1 base, leaving 7 bases between them. DNA for the CDR3: TGTGCCAGCAGCTTAGAGGGCTGGAACACTGAAGCTTTCTTT. It translates to CASSLEGWNTEAFF. The full variable domain, rest sourced from reference TRBV7-2 and TRBJ1-1, is GAGVSQSPSNKVTEKGKDVELRCDPISGHTALYWYRQSLGQGLEFLIYFQGNSAPDKSGLPSDRFSAERTGGSVSTLTIQRTQQEDSAVYLCASSLEGWNTEAFFGQGTRLTVV.

This clonotype was found a few times. The chain links TRBV18 to TRBJ2-5, with D tentatively TRBD2 (6 bases). Germline CDR1 is KGHSH and CDR2 is LQKENI. The ends were cut back, 4 bases at V and 5 bases at J, with 14 bases in the middle. The CDR3 covers 14 residues. CDR3 sequence reads: CASSRATRTETQYF. CDR3 nucleotides: TGTGCCAGCTCACGCGCGACTAGAACGGAGACCCAGTACTTC.

Many counts were recorded for this clonotype. The chain has TRBV6-2 or TRBV6-3 and TRBJ1-1; D is undetermined. Germline-derived CDR1 and CDR2 are MNHEY and SVGEGT. CDR3 length equals 14 residues. V was trimmed by 5 bases and J by 0 bases, leaving 10 bases between them. The CDR3 reads CASSATFMNTEAFF. The CDR3 nucleotides are TGTGCCAGCAGTGCGACATTCATGAACACTGAAGCTTTCTTT.

This clonotype was counted at least ten times. This chain uses TRBV7-2 with TRBJ2-2; D might be TRBD2 (6 bases). CDR1 and CDR2 from the germline V gene are SGHTA and FQGNSA. V lost 5 bases and J 4 bases, leaving 17 bases between the germline ends. The CDR3 runs 16 residues. This CDR3 reads CASSPGSLASTGELFF. In DNA, the CDR3 is TGTGCCAGCAGCCCTGGTAGCCTAGCGTCCACCGGGGAGCTGTTTTTT.

Many counts were recorded for this clonotype. This sequence joins TRBV12-3 or TRBV12-4 and TRBJ2-1, with D perhaps TRBD1 or TRBD2 (5 bases each). The V end lost 5 bases, the J end lost 4 bases, and 9 bases lay between the germline ends. CDR3 length equals 13 residues. DNA for the CDR3: TGTGCCAGCAGTCGTGGGGGTTACAATGAGCAGTTCTTC. Amino acid sequence: CASSRGGYNEQFF.

This clonotype was picked up a small number of times. The gene calls are TRBV10-3 and TRBJ1-4; possible D gene TRBD1, 6 bases. Germline V gene sequence: CDR1 ENHRY, CDR2 SYGVKD. The CDR3 sequence is 14 residues long. Between the trimmed V and J ends, which lost 0 bases and 8 bases, there was a span of 10 bases. The chain's CDR3 is CAISESGHGEKLFF. The CDR3 bases are TGTGCCATCAGTGAGTCGGGACATGGAGAAAAACTGTTTTTT.

There are many counts of this clonotype. The chain combines TRBV7-8 with TRBJ1-2, with a weak D call TRBD1 (5 bases). Germline lookup yields CDR1 SGHVS and CDR2 FQNEAQ. Trimming removed 1 base from V and 4 bases from J, with 10 bases in between. The CDR3 consists of 14 residues. CDR3 DNA sequence: TGTGCCAGCAGCTTAGGTGGGGGGTCCTATGGCTACACCTTC. The encoded protein is CASSLGGGSYGYTF.